A single T cell receptor (beta chain) is shown here with its context. Its antigen is still unknown. The CDR3 has 16 amino acids. V was pared by 4 bases and J by 0 bases, with 14 bases between. The germline V gene has CDR1 PRHDT and CDR2 FYEKMQ (reference sequence). This specimen comes from a study of shared clonotypes between healthy human individuals. Study information: Per donor, three plates held CD4 naive cells, three held CD4 memory, two held CD8 naive and one held CD8 memory. General observations from the study: On the whole, naive subsets had larger estimated richness than memory subsets had.

The naive CD8 fraction comprised CD45RO-negative cells positively selected for CCR7 and excluded terminally differentiated effector memory CD45RA+ cells. Sequencing was performed with immunoSEQ multiplex PCR; in TCRdb, only in-frame clones are kept and a portion is missing. The repertoire holds roughly 2,000,000 clones, with around 96% as singletons. The rearrangement uses TRBV13 and TRBJ2-3; a possible D gene is TRBD2 (5 bases). This clonotype originated in a man aged 18 to 30 in good health. The specimen sequenced was naive CD8+ T cells sorted from blood. CDR3 loop: CASSSPRGWSTDTQYF. The CDR3 DNA is TGTGCCAGCAGCTCCCCCCGGGGTTGGAGCACAGATACGCAGTATTTT. The variable domain in full, with the rest retrieved from reference TRBV13 and TRBJ2-3, is AAGVIQSPRHLIKEKRETATLKCYPIPRHDTVYWYQQGPGQDPQFLISFYEKMQSDKGSIPDRFSAQQFSDYHSELNMSSLELGDSALYFCASSSPRGWSTDTQYFGPGTRLTVL.